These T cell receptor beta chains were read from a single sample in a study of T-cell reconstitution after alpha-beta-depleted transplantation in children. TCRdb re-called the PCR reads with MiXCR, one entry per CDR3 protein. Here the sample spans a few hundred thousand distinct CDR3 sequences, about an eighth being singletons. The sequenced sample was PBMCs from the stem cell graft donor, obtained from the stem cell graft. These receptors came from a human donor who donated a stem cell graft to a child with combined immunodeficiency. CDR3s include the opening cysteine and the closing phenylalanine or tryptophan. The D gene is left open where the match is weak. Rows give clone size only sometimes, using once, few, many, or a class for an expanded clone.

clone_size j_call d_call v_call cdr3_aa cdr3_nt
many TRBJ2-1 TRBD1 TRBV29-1 CSVPGQGVYEQFF TGCAGCGTCCCGGGACAGGGGGTTTATGAGCAGTTCTTC
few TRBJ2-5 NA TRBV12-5 CASGRLGENRETQYF TGTGCTAGTGGTCGTTTGGGGGAGAATCGAGAGACCCAGTACTTC
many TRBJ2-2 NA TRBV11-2 CASSLGGRWFGELFF TGTGCCAGCAGCTTAGGCGGCAGGTGGTTCGGGGAGCTGTTTTTT
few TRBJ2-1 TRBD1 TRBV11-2 CASSFWDRTFLASYNEQFF TGTGCCAGCAGCTTCTGGGACAGGACTTTCCTTGCCTCCTACAATGAGCAGTTCTTC
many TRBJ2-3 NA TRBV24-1 CATSDFESDSTDTQYF TGTGCCACCAGTGATTTCGAGAGCGATAGCACAGATACGCAGTATTTT
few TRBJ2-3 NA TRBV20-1 CSAAGALITDTQYF TGCAGTGCTGCGGGGGCGTTAATCACAGATACGCAGTATTTT
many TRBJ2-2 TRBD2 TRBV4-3 CASSQGLRRTSDGPGELFF TGCGCCAGCAGCCAAGGGCTGAGACGGACTAGCGATGGCCCCGGGGAGCTGTTTTTT
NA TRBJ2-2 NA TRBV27 CASSFRGPLNTGELFF TGTGCCAGCAGTTTTCGGGGACCCTTGAACACCGGGGAGCTGTTTTTT
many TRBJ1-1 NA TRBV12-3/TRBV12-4 CASSDKKVGVMSEAFF TGTGCCAGCAGCGATAAGAAGGTGGGGGTAATGAGTGAAGCTTTCTTT
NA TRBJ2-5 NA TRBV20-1 CSGEPPGARETQYF TGCAGTGGGGAACCTCCTGGGGCTAGAGAGACCCAGTACTTC
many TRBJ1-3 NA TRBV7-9 CASSPLTGYSGNTIYF TGTGCCAGCAGCCCCTTGACAGGCTACTCTGGAAACACCATATATTTT
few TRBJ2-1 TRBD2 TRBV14 CASSQGTSGSKDEQFF TGTGCCAGCAGCCAAGGGACTAGCGGGAGTAAAGATGAGCAGTTCTTC
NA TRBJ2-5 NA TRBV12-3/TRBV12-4 CASSAIGTQYF TGTGCCAGCAGTGCCATTGGGACCCAGTACTTC
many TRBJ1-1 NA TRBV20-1 CSAKSGGHETEAFF TGCAGTGCTAAGTCAGGAGGCCACGAGACTGAAGCTTTCTTT
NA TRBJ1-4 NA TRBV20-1 CSARDLRRTNEKLFF TGCAGTGCTAGAGACCTAAGAAGGACTAATGAAAAACTGTTTTTT